This TCR beta chain was identified during a study of CD8+ T cells in alopecia areata. RNA, once extracted, was reverse transcribed into cDNA for use as the sequencing template. Profiling relied on immunoSEQ multiplex PCR, and the TCRdb table lists in-frame clones only, not all of them. The sample holds 150,000 to 200,000 clones, approximately 65% seen once. CDR3 length: 13 amino acids. Germline V lookup: CDR1 SNHLY, CDR2 FYNNEI. With 10 bases removed from V and 3 bases from J, the gap between germline ends came to 13 bases. This sequence joins TRBV2 and TRBJ1-5; perhaps TRBD1 as D (5 bases). The source material was CD8+ T cells sorted from blood, sampled at week 0. The TCR was taken from a human donor with alopecia areata. The CDR3 DNA sequence: TGTGCCACCTGGGGGGGGATCAATCAGCCCCAGCATTTT. The encoded protein is CATWGGINQPQHF.